The 30 T cell receptor beta chains listed next were all sequenced from one sample in a study of cytomegalovirus exposure and HLA in healthy donors. It was with 60 Vbeta and 13 Jbeta primers that the PCR ran. The table came from immunoSEQ multiplex PCR; TCRdb's copy has only in-frame clones and leaves some out. The sample carries tens of thousands of clones, roughly 80% recorded once. The sequenced sample consisted of PBMCs. These receptors all come from a middle-aged woman in good health and CMV-seropositive.

This clone came up once. The chain has TRBV7-9 and TRBJ1-4; perhaps TRBD1 as D (5 bases). V lost 5 bases, J lost 3 bases, and 13 bases lay in between. CDR1 is SEHNR, CDR2 FQNEAQ, per germline (reference sequence). The CDR3 extends over 15 amino acids. The CDR3 DNA is TGTGCCAGCAGCCTAAGACAGCCTCCTAATGAAAAACTGTTTTTT. This translates into CASSLRQPPNEKLFF.

The chain carries TRBV27 and TRBJ2-7; D is possibly TRBD2 (6 bases). The CDR3 is 13 amino acids. CDR1 and CDR2 from the germline V gene are MNHEY and SMNVEV (reference sequence). V was pared by 6 bases and J by 2 bases, with 11 bases between. CDR3 DNA: TGTGCCAGCAGGGTACCGGGGGCCTACGAGCAGTACTTC. Its protein is CASRVPGAYEQYF.

A remark on this clone: Since the CDR3 does not end with the conserved phenylalanine or tryptophan, this likely comes from a read error. J is TRBJ2-7 and V is TRBV5-1, with a possible D match to TRBD2 (5 bases). The CDR3 covers 15 residues. With 0 bases removed from V and 0 bases from J, the gap between germline ends came to 10 bases. The germline V gene encodes CDR1 SGHRS and CDR2 YFSETQ. CDR3 residues: CASSLERRNSYEQYL. CDR3 DNA: TGCGCCAGCAGCTTGGAGCGGAGGAACTCCTACGAGCAGTACCTC.

The chain links TRBV19 to TRBJ2-3, with 11 nucleotides matching TRBD2. V shed 8 bases, J shed 3 bases, and the junction held 7 bases outside the gene matches. The CDR3 runs to 15 residues. Germline V lookup: CDR1 LNHDA, CDR2 SQIVND (reference sequence). CDR3 in amino acids: CASRGLAGGTDTQYF. CDR3 coding DNA: TGTGCCAGTCGCGGCCTAGCGGGGGGTACAGATACGCAGTATTTT.

The chain combines TRBV5-1 with TRBJ1-4; D not certain. With 0 bases removed from V and 8 bases from J, the gap between germline ends came to 11 bases. This CDR3 comprises 14 residues. In germline, CDR1 is SGHRS, CDR2 YFSETQ. The CDR3 sequence: CASSLEGTGEKLFF. As DNA, the CDR3 is TGCGCCAGCAGCTTGGAAGGCACGGGAGAAAAACTGTTTTTT.

The J gene is TRBJ1-1, the V gene TRBV19; D remains ambiguous. V was shortened by 4 bases and J by 3 bases, with 9 bases between the two germline ends. The germline CDR1 and CDR2 sequences are LNHDA and SQIVND (reference sequence). The length of the CDR3 is 13 residues. The CDR3 DNA follows: TGTGCCAGTAGTAAGTGGAGGGACACTGAAGCTTTCTTT. This translates into CASSKWRDTEAFF.

The chain couples TRBV7-2 to TRBJ2-3; the D gene is possibly TRBD1 (6 bases). V lost 8 bases to trimming and J lost 0 bases, with 18 bases between them. Per germline, CDR1 SGHTA and CDR2 FQGNSA. The CDR3 loop spans 16 amino acids. CDR3 bases: TGTGCCAGCGTTCGACAGGTTTCGAGCAGCACAGATACGCAGTATTTT. It translates to CASVRQVSSSTDTQYF.

The gene calls are TRBV7-9 and TRBJ1-1, with 8 nucleotides matching TRBD1. The CDR3 length is 15 residues. V lost 5 bases, J lost 1 base, and 6 bases stayed unmatched. Per the germline V gene, CDR1 is SEHNR and CDR2 is FQNEAQ (reference sequence). The CDR3 reads CASSPIRGQNTEAFF. CDR3 coding DNA: TGTGCCAGCAGCCCAATCAGGGGGCAGAACACTGAAGCTTTCTTT.

The V call is TRBV4-1, the J call TRBJ1-1; 7 bases match TRBD1. Per germline, CDR1 MGHRA and CDR2 YSYEKL. This CDR3 is built from 14 residues. Losses at the gene ends were 11 bases for V and 4 bases for J; bases not matched to a gene: 13. CDR3 nucleotides: TGCGCCGGGGCCCCTCGGAAGGGGGCCACTGAAGCTTTCTTT. Protein sequence: CAGAPRKGATEAFF.

The rearrangement links TRBV6-5 to TRBJ1-2; 8 bases align to TRBD1. J gave up 4 bases and V 6 bases, and 7 bases lay outside the gene matches. CDR3 length: 14 amino acids. Germline V gene lookup returns CDR1 MNHEY and CDR2 SVGAGI. CDR3 in DNA: TGTGCCAGCAGAACAGGGGGACTGGGCTATGGCTACACCTTC. Encoded protein: CASRTGGLGYGYTF.

This chain uses TRBV6-5 with TRBJ2-3, with 10 nucleotides matching TRBD1. The CDR3 has 14 residues. Germline values: CDR1 MNHEY, CDR2 SVGAGI. The junction had 10 bases not matched to a gene; V was cut back by 6 bases and J by 10 bases. The CDR3 sequence: CASRRGTGVYAQYF. Written as DNA, the CDR3 is TGTGCCAGCAGAAGAGGGACAGGGGTTTATGCGCAGTATTTT.

The chain carries TRBV6-5 and TRBJ2-3; perhaps TRBD2 as D (6 bases). CDR3 length: 14 residues. The V gene's germline CDR1 is MNHEY and CDR2 SVGAGI. V shed 6 bases and J shed 7 bases, with 17 bases lying between them. Here the CDR3 reads CASRILGTSYTQYF. CDR3 nucleotide sequence: TGTGCCAGCAGAATACTCGGGACTTCCTATACGCAGTATTTT.

This clone was detected only a few times. This sequence joins TRBV5-5 and TRBJ2-1, with D possibly TRBD2 on 5 matching bases. Trimming left V 0 bases short and J 8 bases short, with 18 bases between. In germline, CDR1 is SGHKS, CDR2 YYEKEE (reference sequence). CDR3 size: 16 residues. CDR3 in amino acids: CASSLEAPTEGDEQFF. CDR3 in DNA: TGTGCCAGCAGCTTGGAGGCCCCGACTGAGGGAGATGAGCAGTTCTTC.

V is TRBV5-6 and J is TRBJ1-2; D gene unclear. CDR3 size: 14 residues. V lost 4 bases to trimming and J lost 5 bases, with 15 bases between them. CDR1 is SGHDT and CDR2 is YYEEEE in the germline V gene. The CDR3 DNA is TGTGCCAGCAGCAGCGACGGTGAGGGTTATGGCTACACCTTC. Its translation is CASSSDGEGYGYTF.

In its sample, this clone was seen a few times. The rearrangement links TRBV7-9 to TRBJ2-3; 12 positions agree with TRBD2. The CDR3 is 15 amino acids. Germline V gene sequence: CDR1 SEHNR, CDR2 FQNEAQ (reference sequence). With 5 bases clipped from V and 7 bases from J, the junction kept 7 bases outside the gene matches. Here the CDR3 reads CASSRTSGGSNTQYF. The CDR3, as DNA: TGTGCCAGCAGCCGTACTAGCGGGGGGAGTAATACGCAGTATTTT.

The genes are TRBV12-5 and TRBJ2-7, with TRBD1 matching over 10 bases. From germline, CDR1 is LGHNT and CDR2 FRNRAP. The CDR3 length is 17 residues. Unmatched junction bases numbered 9, after V lost 2 bases and J lost 2 bases. CDR3 nucleotide sequence: TGTGCTAGTGGTTTGTTCCCCGGACAGGGGGTCGCCTACGAGCAGTACTTC. This translates into CASGLFPGQGVAYEQYF.

This chain uses TRBV7-2 with TRBJ1-3, with a tentative D call TRBD1 (5 bases). There are 15 residues in the CDR3. The V gene's germline CDR1 is SGHTA and CDR2 FQGNSA. Trimming left V 5 bases short and J 0 bases short, with 11 bases between. The CDR3 nucleotides read TGTGCCAGCAGCCCCCCTACAGGCTCTGGAAACACCATATATTTT. Translated, it gives CASSPPTGSGNTIYF.

This sequence joins TRBV4-3 and TRBJ1-1, with D possibly matching TRBD1 (5 bases). This CDR3 spans 14 amino acids. Trimming shortened V by 5 bases and J by 1 base, and 11 bases separated the two germline ends. In germline, CDR1 is LGHNA, CDR2 YSLEER. The CDR3 is CASSLGHRNTEAFF. The CDR3 DNA sequence: TGCGCCAGCAGCTTAGGACACAGGAACACTGAAGCTTTCTTT.

The V call is TRBV30, the J call TRBJ1-2; 11 bases line up with TRBD1. CDR1 and CDR2 from the germline V gene are GTSNPN and SVGIG (reference sequence). CDR3 length: 13 residues. V shed 3 bases, J shed 7 bases, and the junction held 4 bases outside the gene matches. CDR3 protein: CAWRGQGAAGYTF. CDR3 DNA: TGTGCCTGGAGAGGACAGGGGGCAGCTGGCTACACCTTC.

V and J are TRBV10-3 and TRBJ1-2; TRBD1 matches at 8 bases. CDR3 length: 13 amino acids. The germline V gene encodes CDR1 ENHRY and CDR2 SYGVKD. Germline trimming cut 10 bases from V and 3 bases from J; bases unmatched to any gene: 7. CDR3 sequence reads: CASKQGEDYGYTF. The CDR3 DNA is TGTGCCAGCAAACAGGGGGAGGACTATGGCTACACCTTC.

The chain couples TRBV5-6 to TRBJ2-1; D call uncertain. The V end was cut by 0 bases, the J end by 9 bases, with 7 bases between. Per germline, CDR1 SGHDT and CDR2 YYEEEE. The CDR3 is 12 residues long. The CDR3 region has the DNA TGTGCCAGCAGCTTGGGAGGTAGTGAGCAGTTCTTC. Translating gives CASSLGGSEQFF. Filled out from reference TRBV5-6 and TRBJ2-1, the complete variable domain reads DAGVTQSPTHLIKTRGQQVTLRCSPKSGHDTVSWYQQALGQGPQFIFQYYEEEERQRGNFPDRFSGHQFPNYSSELNVNALLLGDSALYLCASSLGGSEQFFGPGTRLTVL.

The gene calls are TRBV6-1 and TRBJ2-3; 10 positions agree with TRBD2. V gave up 4 bases and J gave up 2 bases; unmatched junction bases: 3. Germline assignment: CDR1 MNHNS and CDR2 SASEGT. This CDR3 has 15 amino acids. CDR3: CASSATSGITDTQYF. The CDR3 region has the DNA TGTGCCAGCAGTGCTACTAGCGGGATCACAGATACGCAGTATTTT.

The chain combines TRBV7-2 with TRBJ2-5; 7 bases agree with TRBD1. Germline-derived CDR1 and CDR2 are SGHTA and FQGNSA. V lost 4 bases and J lost 4; bases outside the gene matches: 3. CDR3 size: 13 residues. The CDR3 nucleotides read TGTGCCAGCAGCTGGGACAGAGGAGAGACCCAGTACTTC. Amino acids: CASSWDRGETQYF. Supplemented by reference TRBV7-2 and TRBJ2-5, the full variable domain reads GAGVSQSPSNKVTEKGKDVELRCDPISGHTALYWYRQSLGQGLEFLIYFQGNSAPDKSGLPSDRFSAERTGGSVSTLTIQRTQQEDSAVYLCASSWDRGETQYFGPGTRLLVL.

This clone was seen a few times. The chain is built from TRBV2 and TRBJ1-1; D remains unclear. V shed 0 bases and J shed 4 bases, with 15 bases lying between them. The CDR3 has 16 amino acids. The germline V gene encodes CDR1 SNHLY and CDR2 FYNNEI. The DNA of the CDR3 is TGTGCCAGCAGTGAAGCGAGGGTCCATGAATTCACTGAAGCTTTCTTT. Translated: CASSEARVHEFTEAFF.

This sequence joins TRBV6-1 and TRBJ1-3; 8 nucleotides line up with TRBD1. The CDR3 runs to 14 residues. Germline CDR1 reads MNHNS; CDR2 reads SASEGT. The trim removed 5 bases at V and 6 bases at J, leaving 6 bases unmatched. This CDR3 is CASSTDRGANTIYF. The CDR3 coding sequence is TGTGCCAGCAGTACCGACAGGGGAGCAAACACCATATATTTT.

This clone has only a few counts. CDR3 protein: CASSVPGQGMRGTEAFF. In DNA form, the CDR3 reads TGTGCCAGCAGTGTACCCGGACAGGGGATGAGGGGCACTGAAGCTTTCTTT. The gene calls are TRBV6-1 and TRBJ1-1; 9 bases agree with TRBD1. Losses at the gene ends were 4 bases for V and 4 bases for J; bases not matched to a gene: 13. The CDR3 extends over 17 amino acids. Germline V lookup: CDR1 MNHNS, CDR2 SASEGT.

The chain employs TRBV6-5 and TRBJ1-2, with 7 positions matching TRBD1. V shed 10 bases and J 3 bases; nucleotides not matched to a gene: 11. This CDR3 spans 14 amino acids. From germline, CDR1 is MNHEY and CDR2 SVGAGI. The CDR3 coding sequence is TGTGCCACGAGGGGGCAGATCGCGGACTATGGCTACACCTTC. Protein sequence: CATRGQIADYGYTF.

The sample holds a few counts of this clone. This chain links TRBV19 with TRBJ2-2, with D possibly TRBD2 on 5 matching bases. Germline loops: CDR1 LNHDA, CDR2 SQIVND (reference sequence). Trimming stripped 3 bases from V and 6 bases from J, with 17 bases between. CDR3 length: 16 amino acids. The CDR3 is CASSMDPAGMAGELFF. CDR3 coding DNA: TGTGCCAGTAGTATGGATCCCGCGGGTATGGCCGGGGAGCTGTTTTTT.

This clone was observed a single time. J is TRBJ2-3 and V is TRBV9; D perhaps matches TRBD1 (6 bases). In germline, CDR1 is SGDLS, CDR2 YYNGEE. The ends were cut back, 3 bases at V and 2 bases at J, with 13 bases in the middle. The CDR3 consists of 15 residues. The CDR3 DNA reads TGTGCCAGCAGCGAGCTGACAGGTTTCACAGATACGCAGTATTTT. This codes for CASSELTGFTDTQYF.

V gene TRBV10-3 combines with J gene TRBJ1-1, with D perhaps TRBD1 (5 bases). V was pared by 10 bases and J by 4 bases, with 13 bases between. This CDR3 has 12 residues. The germline gives CDR1 ENHRY, CDR2 SYGVKD. The CDR3 bases are TGTGCCACCCAGGGCTCGGGCACTGAAGCTTTCTTT. This gives the protein CATQGSGTEAFF.